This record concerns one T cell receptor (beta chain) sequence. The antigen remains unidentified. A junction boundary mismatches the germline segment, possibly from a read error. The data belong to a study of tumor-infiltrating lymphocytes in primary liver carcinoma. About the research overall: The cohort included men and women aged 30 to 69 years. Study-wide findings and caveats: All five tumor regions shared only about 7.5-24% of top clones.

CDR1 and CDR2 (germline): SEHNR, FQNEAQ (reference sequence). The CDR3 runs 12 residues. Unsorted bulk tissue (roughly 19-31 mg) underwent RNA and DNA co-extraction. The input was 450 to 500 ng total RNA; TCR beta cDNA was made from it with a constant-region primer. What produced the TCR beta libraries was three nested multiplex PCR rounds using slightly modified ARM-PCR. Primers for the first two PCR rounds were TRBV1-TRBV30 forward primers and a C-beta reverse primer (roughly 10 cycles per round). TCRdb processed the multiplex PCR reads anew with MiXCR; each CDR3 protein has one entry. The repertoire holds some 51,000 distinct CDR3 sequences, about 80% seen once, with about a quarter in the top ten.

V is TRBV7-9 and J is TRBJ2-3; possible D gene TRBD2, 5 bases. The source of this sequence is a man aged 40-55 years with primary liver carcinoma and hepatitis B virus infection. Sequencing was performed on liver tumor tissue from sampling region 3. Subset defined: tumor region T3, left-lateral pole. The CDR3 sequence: CASSSGSDMQYF. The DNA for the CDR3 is TGTGCCAGCAGCTCGGGATCAGATATGCAGTATTTC.